The rows below give T cell receptor beta chains drawn from one sample of a study of blood T cell repertoires in COVID-19. Some clones are missing from TCRdb's copy, which holds only in-frame ones; the method was immunoSEQ multiplex PCR. The table includes approximately 310,000 clones, around 90% detected once. Sequenced: peripheral blood. All receptors derive from a man in his forties or fifties with active or convalescent COVID-19. Both conserved end residues are part of each CDR3. The D gene is left open where the match is weak. Only some rows state a clone size, as once, few, many or a class for expanded clones.

TRBV5-4	-	TRBD2	TRBJ2-3	CASSPGLAGPQYF	TGTGCCAGCAGCCCGGGACTAGCGGGGCCGCAGTATTTT
TRBV6-4	once	TRBD2	TRBJ2-3	CASKTSGSSADTQYF	TGTGCCAGCAAAACTAGCGGGAGTTCTGCAGATACGCAGTATTTT
TRBV30	-	-	TRBJ2-3	CAWSFRRRDTQYF	TGTGCCTGGAGTTTCCGCCGGCGGGATACGCAGTATTTT
TRBV27	-	TRBD2	TRBJ2-1	CASSFRTSGSLEQFF	TGTGCCAGCAGTTTCCGGACTAGCGGGAGCCTTGAGCAGTTCTTC
TRBV7-8	-	TRBD2	TRBJ2-2	CASSITSGGFRAGELFF	TGTGCCAGCAGCATAACTAGCGGGGGGTTTCGCGCCGGGGAGCTGTTTTTT
TRBV7-3	-	TRBD1	TRBJ1-1	CASSPDRGNTEAFF	TGTGCCAGCAGCCCGGACAGGGGGAACACTGAAGCTTTCTTT
TRBV6-6	-	-	TRBJ1-1	CASSYAYRISTEAFF	TGTGCCAGCAGTTACGCATACAGGATAAGCACTGAAGCTTTCTTT
TRBV5-1	-	TRBD2	TRBJ2-7	CASSLPGLAGVEQYF	TGCGCCAGCAGCCTACCGGGACTAGCGGGAGTCGAGCAGTACTTC
TRBV7-9	-	TRBD2	TRBJ2-1	CASSLGGSGSSGRDEQFF	TGTGCCAGCAGCTTAGGGGGCTCCGGGTCTAGCGGGAGGGATGAGCAGTTCTTC
TRBV4-3	-	TRBD1	TRBJ2-3	CASSQDGQGTDTQYF	TGCGCCAGCAGCCAAGATGGACAGGGCACAGATACGCAGTATTTT
TRBV6-6	-	-	TRBJ2-7	CASSLDSLRNYEQYF	TGTGCCAGCAGCTTGGACAGTTTAAGGAACTACGAGCAGTACTTC
TRBV6-5	-	TRBD1	TRBJ2-5	CASGGQGWETQYF	TGTGCCAGCGGCGGACAGGGTTGGGAGACCCAGTACTTC
TRBV5-1	-	-	TRBJ2-5	CASSPGTETQYF	TGCGCCAGCAGCCCGGGAACCGAGACCCAGTACTTC
TRBV15	-	-	TRBJ2-3	CATSRDSTDTQYF	TGTGCCACCAGCAGAGATTCGACAGATACGCAGTATTTT
TRBV6-5	-	TRBD2	TRBJ2-5	CASRSGVETQYF	TGTGCCAGCAGGAGCGGGGTTGAGACCCAGTACTTC
TRBV4-1	-	-	TRBJ1-5	CASSQDRNQPQHF	TGCGCCAGCAGCCAAGACAGAAATCAGCCCCAGCATTTT
TRBV19	-	TRBD1	TRBJ1-2	CASTPGTGREYGYTF	TGTGCCAGCACTCCAGGGACAGGGAGGGAATATGGCTACACCTTC
TRBV6-5	-	-	TRBJ2-2	CASRTGNTGELFF	TGTGCCAGCAGGACAGGGAACACCGGGGAGCTGTTTTTT
TRBV18	-	TRBD1	TRBJ1-3	CASSPSGTGVFGNTIYF	TGTGCCAGCTCCCCGTCCGGGACAGGGGTCTTTGGAAACACCATATATTTT
TRBV5-6	once	-	TRBJ1-1	CASSSSTGPNTEAFF	TGTGCCAGCAGCAGCTCGACAGGCCCGAACACTGAAGCTTTCTTT
TRBV5-5	-	TRBD1	TRBJ1-6	CASSLEGQGFSPLHF	TGTGCCAGCAGCTTGGAAGGACAGGGTTTTTCACCCCTCCACTTT
TRBV6-1	-	TRBD1	TRBJ1-2	CASSEGTGAGYTF	TGTGCCAGCAGTGAGGGGACAGGTGCTGGCTACACCTTC
TRBV24-1	-	-	TRBJ1-2	CATSSRFNYGYTF	TGTGCCACCAGTTCCCGGTTTAACTATGGCTACACCTTC
TRBV7-8	-	-	TRBJ2-7	CASSSPGLETYEQYF	TGTGCCAGCAGCTCTCCGGGACTTGAGACCTACGAGCAGTACTTC
TRBV5-5	-	-	TRBJ1-3	CASTHSTGNTIYF	TGTGCCAGCACCCACAGCACTGGAAACACCATATATTTT
TRBV28	-	TRBD1	TRBJ1-6	CASRPRQGELISSYNSPLHF	TGTGCCAGCAGACCACGACAGGGCGAATTAATAAGCTCCTATAATTCACCCCTCCACTTT
TRBV6-5	-	-	TRBJ1-6	CASSWTDNSPLHF	TGTGCCAGCAGTTGGACAGATAATTCACCCCTCCACTTT
TRBV30	-	-	TRBJ1-1	CAWSVSSGTEAFF	TGTGCCTGGAGTGTATCCTCGGGTACTGAAGCTTTCTTT
TRBV5-1	-	-	TRBJ2-7	CASSFWGTEIEQYF	TGCGCCAGCAGCTTCTGGGGGACTGAGATCGAGCAGTACTTC
TRBV10-1	once	-	TRBJ2-5	CASSKGLQETQYF	TGCGCCAGCAGCAAGGGACTCCAGGAGACCCAGTACTTC
TRBV2	-	-	TRBJ1-2	CASSPPGANYGYTF	TGTGCCAGCAGCCCCCCCGGAGCTAACTATGGCTACACCTTC
TRBV19	-	-	TRBJ2-6	CASKSNGANVLTF	TGTGCCAGTAAGTCTAATGGGGCCAACGTCCTGACTTTC
TRBV9	-	-	TRBJ2-1	CASSVGGDNEQFF	TGTGCCAGCAGCGTCGGCGGGGACAATGAGCAGTTCTTC
TRBV2	-	-	TRBJ2-3	CASTLTQDTQYF	TGTGCCAGCACCCTGACACAAGATACGCAGTATTTT
TRBV5-1	-	TRBD1	TRBJ2-1	CASSSGQGGEQFF	TGCGCCAGCAGCTCCGGACAGGGTGGTGAGCAGTTCTTC
TRBV9	-	-	TRBJ1-2	CASSVGGGLANYGYTF	TGTGCCAGCAGCGTGGGGGGAGGCCTCGCTAACTATGGCTACACCTTC
TRBV24-1	-	TRBD1	TRBJ1-2	CATSGGQGRGYTF	TGTGCCACCAGTGGGGGACAGGGGAGAGGCTACACCTTC
TRBV7-2	-	TRBD2	TRBJ2-1	CASSLVTSGRAGDNEQFF	TGTGCCAGCAGCTTAGTAACTAGCGGGAGGGCCGGGGACAATGAGCAGTTCTTC
TRBV28	-	-	TRBJ1-1	CASTNPHGARAFF	TGTGCCAGCACAAACCCCCATGGGGCGAGGGCTTTCTTT
TRBV18	-	-	TRBJ2-7	CASSPTGGHYEQYF	TGTGCCAGCTCACCGACGGGGGGACACTACGAGCAGTACTTC
TRBV2	-	-	TRBJ1-1	CASRAGERTTEAFF	TGTGCCAGCAGGGCAGGGGAAAGGACCACTGAAGCTTTCTTT
TRBV19	-	-	TRBJ1-6	CASSIDWQGNSPLHF	TGTGCCAGTAGTATAGATTGGCAGGGAAATTCACCCCTCCACTTT
TRBV6-6	-	-	TRBJ1-3	CASSYPGRGKATIYF	TGTGCCAGCAGTTACCCAGGACGGGGAAAGGCCACCATATATTTT
TRBV28	-	-	TRBJ1-2	CASSPGLINYYTF	TGTGCCAGCAGTCCAGGGTTAATTAATTACTACACCTTC
TRBV30	-	-	TRBJ1-4	CAWSVRGNEKLFF	TGTGCCTGGAGTGTACGAGGAAATGAAAAACTGTTTTTT